These 14 T cell receptor beta chains share one sample of origin, sequenced in a study of shared clonotypes between healthy human individuals. This table comes from immunoSEQ multiplex PCR, and its TCRdb copy is limited to in-frame clones, with some not included. The sample has roughly 2.4 million clones, 90% to 96% seen once; the top ten hold roughly 0.13%. The sequenced material came from naive CD4+ T cells sorted from blood. Noted subset: CD45RA+ positively selected. The source of these receptors is a man aged 18 to 29 in good health.

This chain joins TRBV5-6 and TRBJ2-3; weak D call: TRBD1 (5 bases). The V end was cut by 4 bases, the J end by 6 bases, with 18 bases between. The CDR3 totals 15 residues. Germline assignment: CDR1 SGHDT and CDR2 YYEEEE. Written as DNA, the CDR3 is TGTGCCAGCAGCCCAGGACACACAAAGAGGGATACGCAGTATTTT. Protein: CASSPGHTKRDTQYF.

V and J are TRBV25-1 and TRBJ2-7, with a possible D match to TRBD1 (5 bases). From germline, CDR1 is MGHDK and CDR2 SYGVNS. This CDR3 is built from 15 residues. Between the trimmed V and J ends, which lost 1 base and 2 bases, there was a span of 12 bases. CDR3 sequence: CASSEFLQGPYEQYF. The CDR3 region has the DNA TGTGCCAGCAGTGAATTCCTGCAGGGTCCCTACGAGCAGTACTTC.

V gene TRBV5-1 combines with J gene TRBJ1-5, with unresolved D. The CDR3 extends over 15 amino acids. V lost 1 base and J lost 2, with 10 bases in between. The germline V gene has CDR1 SGHRS and CDR2 YFSETQ. Here the CDR3 reads CASSLKTMGNQPQHF. Here the CDR3 DNA reads TGCGCCAGCAGCTTGAAAACGATGGGCAATCAGCCCCAGCATTTT.

A single count supports this clone. J is TRBJ2-3 and V is TRBV19; the D gene is possibly TRBD2 (6 bases). Germline lookup yields CDR1 LNHDA and CDR2 SQIVND (reference sequence). The length of the CDR3 is 15 residues. Trimming cost V 5 bases and J 1 base, with 13 bases left between them. CDR3 sequence reads: CASSPRDSRTDTQYF. In DNA, the CDR3 is TGTGCCAGTAGTCCGCGGGACTCGCGCACAGATACGCAGTATTTT.

This clone was seen a handful of times. The J gene is TRBJ1-5, the V gene TRBV6-5, with D hard to call. Germline V lookup: CDR1 MNHEY, CDR2 SVGAGI. This CDR3 is built from 12 residues. The V end lost 8 bases, the J end lost 3 bases, and 8 bases lay between the germline ends. The CDR3 sequence is CASSNANQPQHF. The CDR3 DNA is TGTGCCAGCTCGAACGCCAATCAGCCCCAGCATTTT.

This rearrangement joins TRBV18 to TRBJ2-7; the D gene could be TRBD1 or TRBD2 (5 bases each). Trimming pared 3 bases from V and 1 base from J, leaving 10 bases between. This CDR3 is 14 amino acids long. The germline V gene encodes CDR1 KGHSH and CDR2 LQKENI. The DNA for the CDR3 is TGTGCCAGCTCACCTGGGACCATTTCCTACGAGCAGTACTTC. Encoded protein: CASSPGTISYEQYF. The full variable domain, completed using reference TRBV18 and TRBJ2-7, is NAGVMQNPRHLVRRRGQEARLRCSPMKGHSHVYWYRQLPEEGLKFMVYLQKENIIDESGMPKERFSAEFPKEGPSILRIQQVVRGDSAAYFCASSPGTISYEQYFGPGTRLTVT.

The chain has TRBV11-2 and TRBJ2-2; TRBD2 matches 10 bases. With V trimmed by 6 bases and J by 8 bases, 12 bases remained unmatched. Germline CDR1 reads SGHAT; CDR2 reads FQNNGV. The length of the CDR3 is 16 residues. CDR3 protein: CASRLATSGVRGELFF. CDR3 DNA: TGTGCCAGCAGACTGGCAACTAGCGGGGTTCGTGGGGAGCTGTTTTTT.

This clone was seen only a few times. The chain combines TRBV6-5 with TRBJ1-1, with 7 bases that match TRBD1. Germline V gives CDR1 MNHEY, CDR2 SVGAGI. The CDR3 loop spans 15 amino acids. With V trimmed by 2 bases and J by 2 bases, 5 bases remained unmatched. The CDR3 protein is CASSYGQELNTEAFF. The CDR3 nucleotides are TGTGCCAGCAGTTACGGACAGGAGCTTAACACTGAAGCTTTCTTT.

The table lists this clone with a count of one. This rearrangement joins TRBV5-1 to TRBJ1-1; possibly TRBD1 for D (5 bases). The germline V gene encodes CDR1 SGHRS and CDR2 YFSETQ. V was trimmed by 4 bases and J by 0 bases, leaving 13 bases between them. There are 15 residues in the CDR3. The chain's CDR3 is CASSPGRLMNTEAFF. For the CDR3, the DNA is TGCGCCAGCAGCCCGGGACGGCTGATGAACACTGAAGCTTTCTTT.

This clone occurred once. CDR3 in DNA: TGTGCCAGCAGCTTTGGGGTTTCCTACGAGCAGTACTTC. As protein: CASSFGVSYEQYF. J is TRBJ2-7 and V is TRBV7-2; no clear D gene. The germline V gene encodes CDR1 SGHTA and CDR2 FQGNSA. CDR3 length equals 13 residues. V dropped 3 bases and J dropped 1 base, with 7 bases sitting between them.

The table lists this clone with a count of one. The chain combines TRBV19 with TRBJ2-5; TRBD2 agrees at 7 bases. Unmatched junction bases numbered 9, after V lost 4 bases and J lost 4 bases. Per germline, CDR1 LNHDA and CDR2 SQIVND (reference sequence). This CDR3 is built from 15 residues. The CDR3 DNA follows: TGTGCCAGTAGTACAATAGCGGGTCCCGCAGAGACCCAGTACTTC. This translates into CASSTIAGPAETQYF.

The count of this clone is one. The chain has TRBV30 and TRBJ1-1, with no clear D. Between the trimmed V and J ends, which lost 5 bases and 5 bases, there was a span of 6 bases. Germline loops: CDR1 GTSNPN, CDR2 SVGIG (reference sequence). The CDR3 extends over 10 amino acids. CDR3 residues: CAWAQTEAFF. In DNA, the CDR3 is TGTGCCTGGGCTCAAACTGAAGCTTTCTTT.

V and J are TRBV6-1 and TRBJ2-7; no reliable D call. The germline V gene encodes CDR1 MNHNS and CDR2 SASEGT. V was pared by 5 bases and J by 5 bases, with 7 bases between. The CDR3 contains 11 residues. CDR3 nucleotides: TGTGCCAGCAGTTACACTGACGAGCAGTACTTC. It translates to CASSYTDEQYF.

The chain links TRBV5-1 to TRBJ1-1; D call uncertain. Trimming shortened V by 4 bases and J by 11 bases, and 18 bases separated the two germline ends. CDR1 is SGHRS and CDR2 is YFSETQ in the germline V gene. The CDR3 sequence is 13 residues long. The CDR3 loop reads CASSDGSIRAAFF. Here the CDR3 DNA reads TGCGCCAGCAGCGACGGGTCCATTCGCGCGGCTTTCTTT.